This section outlines one T cell receptor (beta chain) sequence together with its context. These data are taken from a study of blood T cell repertoires in COVID-19. The CDR3 is 14 amino acids. J gave up 5 bases and V 8 bases, and 11 bases lay outside the gene matches. Germline CDR1 reads MDHEN; CDR2 reads SYDVKM. The repertoire was sequenced with immunoSEQ multiplex PCR; TCRdb's copy has only in-frame clones and lacks some. The sample has more than 45,000 clones; roughly 89% are singletons. The chain is built from TRBV28 and TRBJ1-1, with TRBD1 matching 7 bases. The clonotype comes from a woman aged 55-75 years with COVID-19, enrolled during active disease. The specimen sequenced was peripheral blood. The CDR3 DNA reads as TGTGCCAGCGTATACGACAGGGTTCGGACTGAAGCTTTCTTT. Its protein product is CASVYDRVRTEAFF.